The T cell receptor (beta chain) under discussion was sequenced for a study of CD8 T cells in ankylosing spondylitis. Findings and caveats of the study: Clones linked to disease were reported to show significant enrichment in matched ankylosing spondylitis synovial fluid.

Trimming pared 5 bases from V and 1 base from J, leaving 8 bases between. The CDR3 has 13 amino acids. TCRdb fed the 5' RACE reads into MiXCR, producing one record per CDR3 protein. The data show roughly 90,000 distinct CDR3 sequences, roughly 8.3% seen once. This clonotype was seen a handful of times. Its antigen is undetermined. The chain couples TRBV12-3 or TRBV12-4 to TRBJ1-1, with D unresolved. The sample comprised blood, either unsorted or a sorted T cell fraction (not recorded which). This TCR was recovered from a male donor with ankylosing spondylitis or in good health (not recorded which). Here the CDR3 reads CASSPTANTEAFF. CDR3 nucleotides: TGTGCCAGCAGTCCCACAGCGAACACTGAAGCTTTCTTT.